Below, 31 T cell receptor beta chains from the same sample are listed, as sequenced in a study of T-cell memory formation after mild COVID-19. MiXCR, run by TCRdb on the 5' RACE reads, gives a single entry per CDR3 protein. The sample gives under 550,000 distinct CDR3 sequences, over 15% of which show up once; about 12% is in the top ten. The specimen sequenced was PBMCs or a T cell subset sorted from them (not recorded which). These receptors originate from an adult woman who had mild COVID-19 (a few samples of this study predate the infection). Cell type and time point are not known.

This clonotype was seen a handful of times. This sequence joins TRBV11-2 and TRBJ1-6; the match to TRBD1 covers 11 bases. Germline CDR1 is SGHAT and CDR2 is FQNNGV. The CDR3 has 16 residues. V was clipped by 8 bases and J by 9 bases; unmatched bases: 12. Written as DNA, the CDR3 is TGTGCCAGCGGCCACCGGACAGGGGGCTCAAGTTCACCCCTCCACTTT. This translates into CASGHRTGGSSSPLHF.

The chain recombines TRBV7-9 with TRBJ2-1, with TRBD1 as a possible D gene (5 bases). Germline CDR1 SEHNR, CDR2 FQNEAQ (reference sequence). V lost 0 bases, J lost 5 bases, and 8 bases lay in between. The CDR3 is 14 amino acids. The CDR3 spells CASSLAREHNEQFF. CDR3 nucleotide sequence: TGTGCCAGCAGCTTAGCCAGGGAACACAATGAGCAGTTCTTC.

This chain connects TRBV11-2 to TRBJ2-3; either TRBD1 or TRBD2 may supply D (5 bases each). V was clipped by 4 bases and J by 0 bases, with 17 bases between them. CDR1 SGHAT and CDR2 FQNNGV come from the germline V gene. The CDR3 spans 17 residues. In nucleotides, the CDR3 is TGTGCCAGCAGCTACCCCTGGGGGACCGCTAGCACAGATACGCAGTATTTT. This encodes CASSYPWGTASTDTQYF.

The V and J genes are TRBV20-1 and TRBJ2-3; 11 nucleotides align to TRBD2. CDR1 is DFQATT, CDR2 SNEGSKA, per germline (reference sequence). The CDR3 covers 19 residues. V shed 0 bases, J shed 2 bases, and the junction held 13 bases outside the gene matches. The CDR3 reads CSARDRILAGGNDTDTQYF. As DNA, the CDR3 is TGCAGTGCTAGAGATCGAATATTAGCGGGAGGGAATGACACAGATACGCAGTATTTT.

CDR3 amino acids: CASSGQSEKLFF. The CDR3, as DNA: TGTGCCAGCAGTGGTCAATCCGAAAAACTGTTTTTT. The genes are TRBV12-3 or TRBV12-4 and TRBJ1-4; D is undetermined. CDR3 length equals 12 residues. V was clipped by 5 bases and J by 8 bases, with 9 bases between them.

This clonotype showed up just a few times. The rearrangement joins TRBV5-1 to TRBJ1-4; possibly TRBD1 for D (5 bases). CDR3 length: 14 amino acids. Germline V CDR1 and CDR2: SGHRS, YFSETQ. Trimming pared 0 bases from V and 4 bases from J, leaving 7 bases between. The CDR3 reads CASSLGDGNEKLFF. For the CDR3, the DNA is TGCGCCAGCAGCTTGGGGGACGGTAATGAAAAACTGTTTTTT.

A few counts support this clonotype. The rearrangement links TRBV7-2 to TRBJ2-3; the D is unclear. In germline, CDR1 is SGHTA, CDR2 FQGNSA. The CDR3 runs to 14 residues. Trimming shortened V by 0 bases and J by 2 bases, and 6 bases separated the two germline ends. Written as DNA, the CDR3 is TGTGCCAGCAGCTTAGCACACACCACAGATACGCAGTATTTT. This translates into CASSLAHTTDTQYF.

This clonotype was counted between two and nine times. The V and J genes are TRBV18 and TRBJ1-1; 8 bases are a match to TRBD1. This CDR3 comprises 16 residues. The trim removed 2 bases at V and 3 bases at J, leaving 8 bases unmatched. CDR1 is KGHSH and CDR2 is LQKENI in the germline V gene. The CDR3 DNA reads as TGTGCCAGCTCACCAGTCCCGGGACAGGCCTACACTGAAGCTTTCTTT. The encoded protein is CASSPVPGQAYTEAFF.

This clonotype was counted between two and nine times. The CDR3 DNA reads TGTGCCAGCAGTTACGCGTCCTTGAACCTCCACTTT. It codes for CASSYASLNLHF. The chain combines TRBV6-2 or TRBV6-3 with TRBJ1-6, with D unclear. V was pared by 2 bases and J by 15 bases, with 11 bases between. Per germline, CDR1 MNHEY and CDR2 SVGEGT. The length of the CDR3 is 12 residues.

For this clonotype: A read error may account for a junction end that differs from germline. The chain joins TRBV4-1 to TRBJ1-1; 8 bases line up with TRBD1. Germline CDR1 MGHRA, CDR2 YSYEKL. CDR3 length equals 11 residues. The CDR3 coding sequence is TGCGCCAGCAGCCCATTCAGGGGGCGAGCCTTT. As protein: CASSPFRGRAF.

The J gene is TRBJ1-6, the V gene TRBV11-3; D may be TRBD1 (5 bases). Germline V lookup: CDR1 SGHNT, CDR2 YENEEA. This CDR3 has 16 residues. V was shortened by 1 base and J by 10 bases, with 17 bases between the two germline ends. The CDR3 loop is CASSLVGGAGGSPLHF. CDR3 DNA sequence: TGTGCCAGCAGCTTAGTAGGAGGCGCCGGGGGATCACCCCTCCACTTT. The whole variable domain, remainder taken from reference TRBV11-3 and TRBJ1-6, is EAGVVQSPRYKIIEKKQPVAFWCNPISGHNTLYWYLQNLGQGPELLIRYENEEAVDDSQLPKDRFSAERLKGVDSTLKIQPAELGDSAVYLCASSLVGGAGGSPLHFGNGTRLTVT.

This clonotype was counted only a few times. The rearrangement joins TRBV7-8 to TRBJ2-2; 7 bases match TRBD1. The CDR3 is 15 residues long. V lost 5 bases and J lost 7; bases outside the gene matches: 10. Germline V gives CDR1 SGHVS, CDR2 FQNEAQ. The CDR3: CASSPDRARGGELFF. CDR3 in DNA: TGTGCCAGCAGCCCCGACAGGGCTAGGGGCGGGGAGCTGTTTTTT.

This clonotype was counted many times. This chain connects TRBV12-3 or TRBV12-4 to TRBJ2-5; D unresolved. The CDR3 has 12 amino acids. V lost 3 bases to trimming and J lost 4 bases, with 6 bases between them. CDR3 loop: CASSLFRETQYF. Here the CDR3 DNA reads TGTGCCAGCAGTTTGTTCCGAGAGACCCAGTACTTC.

The CDR3 region is CAISPLDGSSYEQYF. The CDR3 nucleotides read TGTGCCATCAGTCCCCTCGACGGGAGCTCCTACGAGCAGTACTTC. The rearrangement links TRBV10-3 to TRBJ2-7; D possibly corresponds to TRBD2 (6 bases). The V gene's germline CDR1 is ENHRY and CDR2 SYGVKD. Trimming took off 5 bases at V and 0 bases at J, with 14 bases between the two ends. The CDR3 is made up of 15 amino acids.

The CDR3 here is CSVDEETQYF. For the CDR3, the DNA is TGCAGCGTTGACGAAGAGACCCAGTACTTC. The chain employs TRBV29-1 and TRBJ2-5; no reliable D call. The germline gives CDR1 SQVTM, CDR2 ANQGSEA. Trimming took 3 bases from V and 3 from J, leaving 2 bases between them. The CDR3 has 10 residues.

The chain links TRBV11-3 to TRBJ2-1; 15 bases map to TRBD2. V was clipped by 1 base and J by 6 bases; unmatched bases: 1. This CDR3 comprises 16 residues. Germline CDR1 SGHNT, CDR2 YENEEA. CDR3 protein: CASSLGTSGGANEQFF. The CDR3 DNA sequence: TGTGCCAGCAGCTTAGGGACTAGCGGGGGGGCCAATGAGCAGTTCTTC.

This chain uses TRBV12-3 or TRBV12-4 with TRBJ1-2, with D maybe TRBD1 (6 bases). The CDR3 has 18 amino acids. V was shortened by 3 bases and J by 0 bases, with 20 bases between the two germline ends. CDR3 sequence: CASSFTAGASLANYGYTF. The CDR3, as DNA: TGTGCCAGCAGTTTTACGGCAGGGGCGTCGTTAGCTAACTATGGCTACACCTTC.

This clonotype was seen more than once but under ten times. The genes are TRBV7-2 and TRBJ2-5; maybe TRBD2 (5 bases). The CDR3 contains 14 residues. V was shortened by 0 bases and J by 2 bases, with 7 bases between the two germline ends. In germline, CDR1 is SGHTA, CDR2 FQGNSA. CDR3 DNA sequence: TGTGCCAGCAGCTTAGCTAGCGCTCAAGAGACCCAGTACTTC. As protein: CASSLASAQETQYF. Supplemented by reference TRBV7-2 and TRBJ2-5, the full variable domain reads GAGVSQSPSNKVTEKGKDVELRCDPISGHTALYWYRQSLGQGLEFLIYFQGNSAPDKSGLPSDRFSAERTGGSVSTLTIQRTQQEDSAVYLCASSLASAQETQYFGPGTRLLVL.

The gene calls are TRBV6-5 and TRBJ2-1; D unresolved. The germline gives CDR1 MNHEY, CDR2 SVGAGI. This CDR3 spans 13 amino acids. V gave up 0 bases and J gave up 10 bases, with 10 bases separating them. CDR3 sequence (DNA): TGTGCCAGCAGTTACTCAGGCAGGCCAGAGCAGTTCTTC. Translating gives CASSYSGRPEQFF.

This clonotype was recorded many times. This chain links TRBV7-2 with TRBJ2-3, with no clear D. CDR3 length equals 15 residues. CDR1 SGHTA and CDR2 FQGNSA come from the germline V gene. Trimming shortened V by 5 bases and J by 0 bases, and 12 bases separated the two germline ends. CDR3 sequence reads: CASSPEGLSTDTQYF. The CDR3, as DNA: TGTGCCAGCAGCCCCGAAGGCCTCAGCACAGATACGCAGTATTTT.

The CDR3 nucleotides are TGTGCCAGTAGTAAGACTAGCGGGGCGACTTCCTACGAGCAGTACTTC. Its translation is CASSKTSGATSYEQYF. The chain uses TRBV19 and TRBJ2-7, with 11 bases aligning to TRBD2. Germline V gene lookup returns CDR1 LNHDA and CDR2 SQIVND (reference sequence). The CDR3 totals 16 residues. The V and J ends lost 4 bases and 1 base, in that order; junction bases with no gene match: 6.

The gene calls are TRBV2 and TRBJ2-5; tentatively, D is TRBD2 (6 bases). The CDR3 has 15 amino acids. The germline CDR1 and CDR2 sequences are SNHLY and FYNNEI. V was clipped by 7 bases and J by 5 bases, with 20 bases between them. In DNA, the CDR3 is TGTGCCAGCAACGAACCATGGACCGCGGGGGAGACCCAGTACTTC. Translating it yields CASNEPWTAGETQYF.

The chain joins TRBV24-1 to TRBJ2-1, with TRBD2 matching 13 bases. V shed 3 bases, J shed 6 bases, and the junction held 10 bases outside the gene matches. Germline CDR1 is KGHDR and CDR2 is SFDVKD. This CDR3 is built from 18 residues. This CDR3 is CATSDPGLAGESRNEQFF. CDR3 bases: TGTGCCACCAGTGATCCTGGACTAGCGGGAGAGTCACGCAATGAGCAGTTCTTC.

In its sample, this clonotype was seen a few times. The chain uses TRBV6-5 and TRBJ1-4, with D perhaps matching TRBD1 (6 bases). This CDR3 has 14 residues. V gave up 4 bases and J gave up 8 bases, with 14 bases separating them. The germline V gene has CDR1 MNHEY and CDR2 SVGAGI. The CDR3 region has the DNA TGTGCCAGCAGTTTACAGGGAAGTTGGGAAAAACTGTTTTTT. The encoded protein is CASSLQGSWEKLFF.

The CDR3 reads CASTVGRWNTEAFF. The CDR3 DNA follows: TGTGCCAGCACGGTGGGGCGGTGGAACACTGAAGCTTTCTTT. V usage is TRBV6-1 and J usage is TRBJ1-1, with a weak D call TRBD1 (5 bases). The V end was cut by 7 bases, the J end by 1 base, with 13 bases between. The CDR3 runs to 14 residues. Germline assignment: CDR1 MNHNS and CDR2 SASEGT.

This clonotype was seen ten or more times. The chain carries TRBV20-1 and TRBJ2-1, with a tentative D call TRBD2 (5 bases). The CDR3 spans 17 residues. CDR1 is DFQATT, CDR2 SNEGSKA, per germline (reference sequence). Trimming took off 1 base at V and 0 bases at J, with 16 bases between the two ends. The CDR3 DNA reads as TGCAGTGCTAGAGTTCTCGGAGGCCTGAGCTCCTACAATGAGCAGTTCTTC. This encodes CSARVLGGLSSYNEQFF.

The genes are TRBV25-1 and TRBJ1-1, with TRBD1 as a possible D gene (5 bases). Trimming stripped 0 bases from V and 10 bases from J, with 21 bases between. Germline V gene lookup returns CDR1 MGHDK and CDR2 SYGVNS. The CDR3 is 16 amino acids. This chain's CDR3 is CASSEYGHGRGGVAFF. In nucleotides, the CDR3 is TGTGCCAGCAGTGAATACGGCCACGGGCGCGGAGGGGTAGCTTTCTTT.

In nucleotides, the CDR3 is TGTGCCAGCAGCTTCTTCGAAAACACTGAAGCTTTCTTT. It encodes CASSFFENTEAFF. The chain joins TRBV11-2 to TRBJ1-1, with D uncertain. Germline V gene sequence: CDR1 SGHAT, CDR2 FQNNGV. This CDR3 has 13 amino acids. V lost 3 bases and J 2 bases, leaving 7 bases between the germline ends.

This clonotype was counted between two and nine times. The V gene is TRBV4-2, the J gene TRBJ2-7; D gene unclear. CDR3 size: 15 residues. V was cut by 0 bases and J by 0 bases, with 9 bases left in between. Looked up from germline, CDR1 is LGHNA and CDR2 is YNFKEQ. The CDR3 DNA sequence: TGTGCCAGCAGCCAAGATGCCAGCAGCTCCTACGAGCAGTACTTC. Translating gives CASSQDASSSYEQYF.

This clonotype was seen only a few times. The gene calls are TRBV24-1 and TRBJ2-1, with 9 bases that match TRBD1. The CDR3 has 17 amino acids. Germline-derived CDR1 and CDR2 are KGHDR and SFDVKD. The V and J ends lost 4 bases and 9 bases, in that order; junction bases with no gene match: 15. CDR3 DNA: TGTGCCACCAGTGACCTACCCGTGACAGGGGGGTATAGTGAGCAGTTCTTC. Translating gives CATSDLPVTGGYSEQFF.

This clonotype has more than one count but fewer than ten. The chain couples TRBV5-1 to TRBJ2-3; D may match TRBD1 or TRBD2 (5 bases each). CDR1 is SGHRS, CDR2 YFSETQ, per germline. This CDR3 is 16 amino acids long. The ends were cut back, 4 bases at V and 3 bases at J, with 18 bases in the middle. The CDR3 loop is CASSLGAGSLTDTQYF. The CDR3 coding sequence is TGCGCCAGCAGCCTCGGGGCAGGAAGCTTGACAGATACGCAGTATTTT.